These 16 T cell receptor beta chains were all obtained from the same sample, sequenced in a study of blood T cell repertoires in COVID-19. Sequencing used immunoSEQ multiplex PCR; TCRdb keeps in-frame clones, though not all of them. The sample contains about 26,000 clones, nearly 90% of which appear only once. Input material: peripheral blood. These receptor sequences come from a man aged 65 to 79 with acute or convalescent COVID-19.

V usage is TRBV19 and J usage is TRBJ2-7; D is unclear. Germline V CDR1 and CDR2: LNHDA, SQIVND (reference sequence). V lost 3 bases, J lost 4 bases, and 10 bases lay in between. This CDR3 has 13 residues. In DNA form, the CDR3 reads TGTGCCAGTAGTATTAAGCCCTGGTACGAGCAGTACTTC. Residues: CASSIKPWYEQYF.

This CDR3 is CASSVGQGLFQETQYF. The CDR3 DNA follows: TGTGCCAGCAGCGTAGGGCAGGGACTTTTTCAAGAGACCCAGTACTTC. The chain has TRBV9 and TRBJ2-5, with D possibly matching TRBD2 (6 bases). The V end lost 0 bases, the J end lost 2 bases, and 14 bases lay between the germline ends. Germline V lookup: CDR1 SGDLS, CDR2 YYNGEE. The CDR3 has 16 amino acids.

The rearrangement joins TRBV3-1 (or the pseudogene TRBV3-2) to TRBJ1-1; D is unclear. Between the trimmed V and J ends, which lost 4 bases and 1 base, there was a span of 13 bases. The CDR3 has 15 residues. The germline CDR1 and CDR2 sequences are LGHDT and YNNKEL (reference sequence). CDR3 residues: CASSRALNENTEAFF. DNA of the CDR3: TGTGCCAGCAGCCGGGCCCTAAATGAGAACACTGAAGCTTTCTTT.

The genes are TRBV28 and TRBJ2-2; tentative D call: TRBD1 (6 bases). V dropped 6 bases and J dropped 3 bases, with 14 bases sitting between them. Germline CDR1 is MDHEN and CDR2 is SYDVKM. CDR3 length equals 15 residues. The CDR3 DNA follows: TGTGCCAGCAGCATCCCTGGACAGTACACCGGGGAGCTGTTTTTT. Translated, it gives CASSIPGQYTGELFF.

In this sample, this clone turned up once. The chain is built from TRBV9 and TRBJ2-2; a possible D gene is TRBD1 (6 bases). V was cut by 3 bases and J by 4 bases, with 13 bases left in between. Germline-derived CDR1 and CDR2 are SGDLS and YYNGEE. This CDR3 has 15 amino acids. The CDR3 loop is CASSEGQKSTGELFF. The CDR3 DNA reads as TGTGCCAGCAGCGAGGGACAAAAGTCCACCGGGGAGCTGTTTTTT.

The V and J genes are TRBV3-1 (or the pseudogene TRBV3-2) and TRBJ2-3; 13 bases fit TRBD2. The length of the CDR3 is 14 residues. Germline CDR1 reads LGHDT; CDR2 reads YNNKEL (reference sequence). Trimming at V came to 8 bases and at J to 6 bases, leaving 5 bases not matched to a gene. The DNA of the CDR3 is TGTGCCAGCCGGACTAGCGGGAGTTCGGATACGCAGTATTTT. Its translation is CASRTSGSSDTQYF.

This chain connects TRBV28 to TRBJ2-4, with D maybe TRBD1 (6 bases). The germline gives CDR1 MDHEN, CDR2 SYDVKM. The V end lost 11 bases, the J end lost 0 bases, and 14 bases lay between the germline ends. The CDR3 sequence is 14 residues long. CDR3 in amino acids: CAGTGKGAKNIQYF. As DNA, the CDR3 is TGTGCCGGTACAGGGAAGGGAGCCAAAAACATTCAGTACTTC.

The genes are TRBV5-6 and TRBJ1-1; a possible D gene is TRBD1 (5 bases). Germline V gene sequence: CDR1 SGHDT, CDR2 YYEEEE. V shed 1 base and J shed 0 bases, with 19 bases lying between them. This CDR3 spans 18 amino acids. Written as DNA, the CDR3 is TGTGCCAGCAGCTTGTTATTAGTCTTGGGGCAGATGAACACTGAAGCTTTCTTT. It yields the protein CASSLLLVLGQMNTEAFF.

The genes are TRBV15 and TRBJ1-4; D is undetermined. The CDR3 spans 14 residues. V dropped 1 base and J dropped 3 bases, with 6 bases sitting between them. CDR1 and CDR2 (germline): LNHNV, YYDKDF (reference sequence). The chain's CDR3 is CATSRVGSNEKLFF. In nucleotides, the CDR3 is TGTGCCACCAGCAGAGTCGGGTCTAATGAAAAACTGTTTTTT.

The chain is built from TRBV7-2 and TRBJ1-1; D is ambiguous. The CDR3 covers 13 residues. In germline, CDR1 is SGHTA, CDR2 FQGNSA. V lost 3 bases, J lost 1 base, and 6 bases lay in between. Written as DNA, the CDR3 is TGTGCCAGCAGCTTTTCAGAGAACACTGAAGCTTTCTTT. This encodes CASSFSENTEAFF.

The chain recombines TRBV3-1 (or the pseudogene TRBV3-2) with TRBJ2-2, with D tentatively TRBD2 (5 bases). Per the germline V gene, CDR1 is LGHDT and CDR2 is YNNKEL (reference sequence). There are 17 residues in the CDR3. V lost 4 bases and J lost 3, with 18 bases in between. CDR3 sequence reads: CASSPTRGSVYTGELFF. CDR3 DNA sequence: TGTGCCAGCAGCCCGACTCGGGGTAGCGTATACACCGGGGAGCTGTTTTTT.

The chain recombines TRBV6-6 with TRBJ2-3; 7 positions agree with TRBD2. V lost 5 bases, J lost 2 bases, and 7 bases stayed unmatched. This CDR3 comprises 15 residues. Germline V gene lookup returns CDR1 MNHNY and CDR2 SVGAGI (reference sequence). The CDR3 nucleotides read TGTGCCAGCAGTGACACTAGCGTTACCACAGATACGCAGTATTTT. The encoded protein is CASSDTSVTTDTQYF.

This chain links TRBV7-9 with TRBJ2-1; D gene uncertain. V gave up 5 bases and J gave up 5 bases, with 10 bases separating them. CDR3 length: 13 residues. Looked up from germline, CDR1 is SEHNR and CDR2 is FQNEAQ (reference sequence). The CDR3 sequence: CASSADFNNEQFF. The CDR3, as DNA: TGTGCCAGCAGCGCAGACTTTAACAATGAGCAGTTCTTC.

This chain joins TRBV12-3 or TRBV12-4 and TRBJ1-2, with 7 bases identical to TRBD1. Losses at the gene ends were 6 bases for V and 8 bases for J; bases not matched to a gene: 9. This CDR3 spans 13 amino acids. CDR3 residues: CASSPGTVGGYTF. The CDR3 nucleotides are TGTGCCAGCAGCCCTGGGACAGTTGGGGGCTACACCTTC.

The rearrangement links TRBV4-1 to TRBJ1-4; weak D call: TRBD1 (5 bases). V was shortened by 1 base and J by 6 bases, with 15 bases between the two germline ends. Germline CDR1 is MGHRA and CDR2 is YSYEKL. CDR3 length: 16 amino acids. The CDR3 DNA follows: TGCGCCAGCAGCCAAGGGGGGGGGAGGACTGATGAAAAACTGTTTTTT. It codes for CASSQGGGRTDEKLFF.

The rearrangement uses TRBV7-2 and TRBJ2-7; TRBD1 agrees at 9 bases. Trimming at V came to 5 bases and at J to 6 bases, leaving 11 bases not matched to a gene. The length of the CDR3 is 15 residues. Per the germline V gene, CDR1 is SGHTA and CDR2 is FQGNSA. The CDR3 coding sequence is TGTGCCAGCAGCCCACGGACAGGGGTGCAATCCGAGCAGTACTTC. Amino acids: CASSPRTGVQSEQYF. Looking up the rest from reference TRBV7-2 and TRBJ2-7 gives the full variable domain: GAGVSQSPSNKVTEKGKDVELRCDPISGHTALYWYRQSLGQGLEFLIYFQGNSAPDKSGLPSDRFSAERTGGSVSTLTIQRTQQEDSAVYLCASSPRTGVQSEQYFGPGTRLTVT.